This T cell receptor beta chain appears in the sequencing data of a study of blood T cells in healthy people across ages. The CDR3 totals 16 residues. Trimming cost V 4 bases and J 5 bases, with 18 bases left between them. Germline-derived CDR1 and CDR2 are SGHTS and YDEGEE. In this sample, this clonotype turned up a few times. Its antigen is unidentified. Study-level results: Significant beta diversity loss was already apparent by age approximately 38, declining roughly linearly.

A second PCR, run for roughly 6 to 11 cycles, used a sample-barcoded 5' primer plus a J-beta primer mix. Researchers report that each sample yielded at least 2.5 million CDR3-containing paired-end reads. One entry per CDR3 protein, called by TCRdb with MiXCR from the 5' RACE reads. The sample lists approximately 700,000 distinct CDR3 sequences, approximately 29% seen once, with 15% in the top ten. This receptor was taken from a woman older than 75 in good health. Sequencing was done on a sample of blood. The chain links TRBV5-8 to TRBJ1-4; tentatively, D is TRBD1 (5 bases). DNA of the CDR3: TGTGCCAGCAGCGGGGCGGTCAGGGTCGGAAATGAAAAACTGTTTTTT. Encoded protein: CASSGAVRVGNEKLFF. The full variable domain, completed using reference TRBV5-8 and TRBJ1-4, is EAGVTQSPTHLIKTRGQQATLRCSPISGHTSVYWYQQALGLGLQFLLWYDEGEERNRGNFPPRFSGRQFPNYSSELNVNALELEDSALYLCASSGAVRVGNEKLFFGSGTQLSVL.